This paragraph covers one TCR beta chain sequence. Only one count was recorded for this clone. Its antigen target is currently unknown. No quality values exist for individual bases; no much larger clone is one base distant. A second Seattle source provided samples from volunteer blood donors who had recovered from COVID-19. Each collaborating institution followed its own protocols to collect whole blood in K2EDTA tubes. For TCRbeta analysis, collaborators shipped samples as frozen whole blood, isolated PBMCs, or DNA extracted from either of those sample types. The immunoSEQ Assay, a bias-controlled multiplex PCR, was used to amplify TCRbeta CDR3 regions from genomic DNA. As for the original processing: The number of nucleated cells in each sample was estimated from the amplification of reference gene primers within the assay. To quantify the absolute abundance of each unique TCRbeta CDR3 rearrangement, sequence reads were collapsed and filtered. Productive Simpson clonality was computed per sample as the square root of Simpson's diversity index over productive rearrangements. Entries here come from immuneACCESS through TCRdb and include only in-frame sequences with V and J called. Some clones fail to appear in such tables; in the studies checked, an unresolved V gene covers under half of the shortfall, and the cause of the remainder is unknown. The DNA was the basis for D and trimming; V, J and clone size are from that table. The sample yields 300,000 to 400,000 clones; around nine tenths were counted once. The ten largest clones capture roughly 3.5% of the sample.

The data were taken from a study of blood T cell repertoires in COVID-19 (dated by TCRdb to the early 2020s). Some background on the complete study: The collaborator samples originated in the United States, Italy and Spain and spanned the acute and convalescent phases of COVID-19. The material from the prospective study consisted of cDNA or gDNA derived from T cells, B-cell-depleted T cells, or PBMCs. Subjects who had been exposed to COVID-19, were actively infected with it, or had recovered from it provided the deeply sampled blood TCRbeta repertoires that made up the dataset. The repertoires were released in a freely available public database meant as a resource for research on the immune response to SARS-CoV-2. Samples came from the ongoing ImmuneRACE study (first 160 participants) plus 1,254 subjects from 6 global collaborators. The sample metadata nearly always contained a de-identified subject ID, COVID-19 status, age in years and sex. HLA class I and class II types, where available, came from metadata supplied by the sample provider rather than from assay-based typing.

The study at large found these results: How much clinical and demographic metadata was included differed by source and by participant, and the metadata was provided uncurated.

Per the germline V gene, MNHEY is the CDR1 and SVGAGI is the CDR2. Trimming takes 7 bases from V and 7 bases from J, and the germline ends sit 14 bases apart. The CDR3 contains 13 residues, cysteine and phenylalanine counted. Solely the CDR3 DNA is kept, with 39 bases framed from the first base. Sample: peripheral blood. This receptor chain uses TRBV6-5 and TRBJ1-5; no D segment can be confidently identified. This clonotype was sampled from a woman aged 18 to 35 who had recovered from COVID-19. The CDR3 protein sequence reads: CASMVQRGQPQHF. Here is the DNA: TGTGCCAGCATGGTACAGAGAGGGCAGCCCCAGCATTTT.